This T cell receptor beta chain is from a study of T-cell memory formation after mild COVID-19. Background on the study: Largely, TCR clusters stayed within a single donor.

V was pared by 4 bases and J by 0 bases, with 22 bases between. The CDR3 runs to 18 residues. Germline V lookup: CDR1 SGHDT, CDR2 YYEEEE. Libraries for TCRalpha and TCRbeta carried sample barcodes and unique molecular identifiers via 5'RACE. TCRdb recomputed calls from the 5' RACE reads with MiXCR, one row per CDR3 protein. The data contain approximately 570,000 distinct CDR3 sequences, about a sixth of them singletons. Study-level points and caveats: Pre-infection memory carried some responding clones, suggesting that cross-reactive memory joined. Unconfirmed was the SARS-CoV-2 specificity of second-wave clones that peaked on day 37.

This clonotype occurred a few times. Its antigen is as yet unknown. Sequencing used PBMCs or a T cell subset sorted from them (not recorded which). The V gene is TRBV5-6, the J gene TRBJ2-5; D is perhaps TRBD2 (5 bases). The clonotype was recovered from an adult woman who had mild COVID-19 (a few samples of this study predate the infection). Cell type and time point are not known. The CDR3 DNA is TGTGCCAGCAGCCCCGGGGAGAACAGCGCTTGGTACCAAGAGACCCAGTACTTC. It specifies CASSPGENSAWYQETQYF.